The clone carrying this T cell receptor (beta chain) was recorded only once. Deletions cut 1 base from V and 4 bases from J, with 13 bases between. CDR3 length equals 15 residues. Germline CDR1 reads MNHNS; CDR2 reads SASEGT. This sample is drawn from a study of blood T cell repertoires in COVID-19. Overall study: The analysed material was cDNA or gDNA that came from T cells, B-cell-depleted T cells, or PBMCs.

The repertoire was sequenced with immunoSEQ multiplex PCR; TCRdb's copy has only in-frame clones and lacks some. The top ten clones hold around 6.3% of a sample with fewer than 80,000 clones, 70% to 90% of them seen once. Material: peripheral blood. V and J are TRBV6-1 and TRBJ1-1, with D unclear. The TCR sequence derives from an elderly man with COVID-19, enrolled during active disease. CDR3 residues: CASSEERVVITEAFF. Written as DNA, the CDR3 is TGTGCCAGCAGTGAAGAGAGGGTGGTTATCACTGAAGCTTTCTTT.